The T cell receptor beta chain described here comes from a study of blood T cell repertoires in COVID-19. About the study: T cells, B-cell-depleted T cells, or PBMCs supplied cDNA or gDNA.

The V gene's germline CDR1 is MNHEY and CDR2 SVGAGI. V gave up 6 bases and J gave up 2 bases, with 14 bases separating them. This CDR3 is 15 amino acids long. TCRdb's copy holds only in-frame clones and misses some; the assay was immunoSEQ multiplex PCR. This sample carries about 110,000 clones, about three quarters of them seen once, and the ten largest clones take around 4.4%. The origin of this receptor is a man in his 70s with acute or convalescent COVID-19. The V gene is TRBV6-5, the J gene TRBJ1-5; maybe TRBD1 (6 bases). The sample was peripheral blood. Written as DNA, the CDR3 is TGTGCCAGCAGCACAACAGGGATGGGCAATCAGCCCCAGCATTTT. It codes for CASSTTGMGNQPQHF.